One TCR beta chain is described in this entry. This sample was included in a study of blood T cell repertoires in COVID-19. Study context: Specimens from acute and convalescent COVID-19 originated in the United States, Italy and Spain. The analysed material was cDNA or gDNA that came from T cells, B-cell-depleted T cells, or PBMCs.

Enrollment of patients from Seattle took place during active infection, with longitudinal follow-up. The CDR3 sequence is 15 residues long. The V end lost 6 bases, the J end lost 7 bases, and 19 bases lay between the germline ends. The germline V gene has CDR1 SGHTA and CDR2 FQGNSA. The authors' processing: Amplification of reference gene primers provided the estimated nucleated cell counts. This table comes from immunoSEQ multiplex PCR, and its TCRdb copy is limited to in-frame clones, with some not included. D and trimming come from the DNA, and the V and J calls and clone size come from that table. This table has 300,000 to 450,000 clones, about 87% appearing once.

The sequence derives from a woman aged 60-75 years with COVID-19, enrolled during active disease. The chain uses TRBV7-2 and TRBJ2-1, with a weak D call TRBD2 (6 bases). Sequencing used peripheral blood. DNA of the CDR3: TGTGCCAGCAGACTGCGGGGAACCACGGGGAATGAGCAGTTCTTC. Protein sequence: CASRLRGTTGNEQFF.